These 10 T cell receptor beta chains came from one sample sequenced in a study of TIL therapy for anti-PD-1-resistant metastatic lung cancer. The time point is: pre-treatment sample, taken before nivolumab and TIL therapy. This was the immunoSEQ v3 assay. The protocol was immunoSEQ multiplex PCR, while the TCRdb copy is restricted to in-frame clones and leaves out a portion. This sample has some 52,000 clones; around 80% occur once, and the top ten carry roughly 5%. This sample comprised blood, obtained at baseline. Every receptor here comes from a woman aged 30 to 85 with non-small cell lung cancer.

J is TRBJ2-5 and V is TRBV6-6, with TRBD1 identical over 10 bases. V lost 6 bases, J lost 1 base, and 8 bases stayed unmatched. There are 16 residues in the CDR3. Per the germline V gene, CDR1 is MNHNY and CDR2 is SVGAGI (reference sequence). This CDR3 is CASSSGTGVPQETQYF. The CDR3 DNA reads TGTGCCAGCAGCTCCGGGACAGGGGTTCCCCAAGAGACCCAGTACTTC.

The chain employs TRBV6-6 and TRBJ1-2, with 10 bases fitting TRBD1. The CDR3 spans 15 residues. Looked up from germline, CDR1 is MNHNY and CDR2 is SVGAGI (reference sequence). V was clipped by 2 bases and J by 5 bases; unmatched bases: 5. Here the CDR3 reads CASSYGDRGSYGYTF. The CDR3, as DNA: TGTGCCAGCAGTTACGGGGACAGGGGTAGTTATGGCTACACCTTC.

J is TRBJ1-2 and V is TRBV11-2; D is uncertain. Germline lookup yields CDR1 SGHAT and CDR2 FQNNGV. Trimming stripped 5 bases from V and 2 bases from J, with 12 bases between. The CDR3 spans 14 residues. This chain's CDR3 is CASSPRVLNYGYTF. CDR3 coding DNA: TGTGCCAGCAGCCCAAGGGTTCTGAACTATGGCTACACCTTC. Full variable domain (outside the CDR3, taken from reference TRBV11-2 and TRBJ1-2): EAGVAQSPRYKIIEKRQSVAFWCNPISGHATLYWYQQILGQGPKLLIQFQNNGVVDDSQLPKDRFSAERLKGVDSTLKIQPAKLEDSAVYLCASSPRVLNYGYTFGSGTRLTVV.

This chain joins TRBV10-3 and TRBJ1-1; 12 nucleotides align to TRBD1. The CDR3 extends over 14 amino acids. V was clipped by 6 bases and J by 2 bases; unmatched bases: 1. The germline gives CDR1 ENHRY, CDR2 SYGVKD. The CDR3 protein is CAIRGQGANTEAFF. In DNA form, the CDR3 reads TGTGCCATCAGGGGACAGGGGGCAAACACTGAAGCTTTCTTT.

CDR3 amino acids: CASSFGGDQPQHF. DNA of the CDR3: TGTGCCAGCAGCTTCGGGGGCGATCAGCCCCAGCATTTT. The V call is TRBV7-9, the J call TRBJ1-5, with a weak D call TRBD1 (6 bases). CDR1 is SEHNR and CDR2 is FQNEAQ in the germline V gene (reference sequence). This CDR3 region has 13 residues. Trimming took 3 bases from V and 5 from J, leaving 8 bases between them.

The gene calls are TRBV28 and TRBJ1-1; D remains ambiguous. The CDR3 has 15 residues. Germline CDR1 MDHEN, CDR2 SYDVKM. V lost 5 bases and J lost 3, with 16 bases in between. Here the CDR3 DNA reads TGTGCCAGCAGTCTCGGCCTGGGGATCTACACTGAAGCTTTCTTT. Its translation is CASSLGLGIYTEAFF.

This chain joins TRBV18 and TRBJ2-1; 15 nucleotides agree with TRBD2. Germline V gene sequence: CDR1 KGHSH, CDR2 LQKENI. The ends lost 4 bases at V and 0 bases at J; junction bases unmatched: 4. There are 18 residues in the CDR3. The CDR3 DNA follows: TGTGCCAGCTCACGAGGACTAGCGGGAGGGAGCTCCTACAATGAGCAGTTCTTC. Translated, it gives CASSRGLAGGSSYNEQFF.

The table lists this clone with many counts. The chain employs TRBV29-1 and TRBJ1-4, with D tentatively TRBD1 (6 bases). Trimming shortened V by 7 bases and J by 0 bases, and 9 bases separated the two germline ends. The CDR3 extends over 13 amino acids. CDR1 and CDR2 from the germline V gene are SQVTM and ANQGSEA. The CDR3 sequence: CSAGVSTNEKLFF. DNA of the CDR3: TGCAGCGCAGGGGTCTCAACTAATGAAAAACTGTTTTTT.

The V and J genes are TRBV9 and TRBJ2-1, with D hard to call. V lost 1 base and J lost 7, with 15 bases in between. The V gene's germline CDR1 is SGDLS and CDR2 YYNGEE. CDR3 length equals 15 residues. CDR3 DNA sequence: TGTGCCAGCAGCGTATTTCCCGCCCCCAGGAATGAGCAGTTCTTC. Protein sequence: CASSVFPAPRNEQFF.

The chain recombines TRBV27 with TRBJ2-2; D possibly corresponds to TRBD1 (6 bases). Germline loops: CDR1 MNHEY, CDR2 SMNVEV (reference sequence). Trimming removed 6 bases from V and 6 bases from J, with 14 bases in between. The CDR3 sequence is 14 residues long. The CDR3 is CASRPGQISGELFF. The CDR3 bases are TGTGCCAGCAGGCCGGGACAAATATCCGGGGAGCTGTTTTTT.